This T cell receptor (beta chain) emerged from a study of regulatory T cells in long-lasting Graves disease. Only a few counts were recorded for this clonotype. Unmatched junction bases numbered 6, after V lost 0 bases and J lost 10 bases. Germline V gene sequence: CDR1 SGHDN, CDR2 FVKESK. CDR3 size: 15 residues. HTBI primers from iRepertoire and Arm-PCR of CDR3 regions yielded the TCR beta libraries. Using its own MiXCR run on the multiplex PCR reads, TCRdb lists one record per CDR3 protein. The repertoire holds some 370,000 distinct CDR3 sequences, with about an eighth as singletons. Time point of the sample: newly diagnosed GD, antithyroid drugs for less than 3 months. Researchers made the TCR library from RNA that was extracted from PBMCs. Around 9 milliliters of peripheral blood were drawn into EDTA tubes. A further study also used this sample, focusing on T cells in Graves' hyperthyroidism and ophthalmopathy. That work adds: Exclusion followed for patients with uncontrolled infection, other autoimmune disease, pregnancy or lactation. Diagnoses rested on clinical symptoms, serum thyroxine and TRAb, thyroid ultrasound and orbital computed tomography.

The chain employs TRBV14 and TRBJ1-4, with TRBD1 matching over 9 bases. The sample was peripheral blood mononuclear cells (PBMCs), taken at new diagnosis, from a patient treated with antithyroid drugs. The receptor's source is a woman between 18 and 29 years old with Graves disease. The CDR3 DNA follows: TGTGCCAGCAGCCAAGATTCGGGACAGGGAGGAAAACTGTTTTTT. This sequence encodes CASSQDSGQGGKLFF.